The T cell receptor (beta chain) under discussion was sequenced for a study of human thymus T cells. The V and J ends lost 5 bases and 6 bases respectively, with 7 bases between them. The CDR3 consists of 11 residues. Germline loops: CDR1 MNHEY, CDR2 SMNVEV (reference sequence). The donors were infants in Finland with congenital heart defects, otherwise immunologically healthy. All available leukocytes, rather than a set cell count, yielded the blood DNA. Repertoires were generated with immunoSEQ multiplex PCR, while TCRdb's copy carries only in-frame clones and drops some. The sample lists 46,000 or so clones, 85% to 95% seen once, with approximately 0.18% in the top ten.

This rearrangement joins TRBV27 to TRBJ1-2; D remains ambiguous. Sequencing was performed on blood. This sequence originates from a girl under three years old with a congenital heart defect but otherwise immunologically healthy. CDR3 amino acids: CASSRGNGYTF. CDR3 DNA sequence: TGTGCCAGCAGTCGGGGAAATGGCTACACCTTC.